The source of this T cell receptor (beta chain) is a study of cytomegalovirus exposure and HLA in healthy donors. Points from the study as a whole: Presence/absence results assume similar sequencing depth per donor, which may not hold. The investigators catalogued 160 or so TCR beta chains as cytomegalovirus-associated. Within an earlier analysis, most TCR beta V segments proved productive either about 87% or about 30% of the time.

Of note for this clone: Its antigen is currently unknown.

60 Vbeta and 13 Jbeta primers were used in PCR. The repertoire was sequenced with immunoSEQ multiplex PCR; TCRdb's copy has only in-frame clones and lacks some. The data show some 130,000 clones, approximately 79% seen once. Germline CDR1 MNHEY, CDR2 SVGAGI. The V end lost 2 bases, the J end lost 3 bases, and 13 bases lay between the germline ends. The length of the CDR3 is 15 residues. This rearrangement joins TRBV6-5 to TRBJ1-2; TRBD1 might be the D (6 bases). This TCR was recovered from a man in his forties or fifties in good health and CMV-seropositive. Sample: PBMCs. CDR3 residues: CASSYGVGQHYGYTF. In DNA form, the CDR3 reads TGTGCCAGCAGTTACGGTGTAGGACAGCACTATGGCTACACCTTC.